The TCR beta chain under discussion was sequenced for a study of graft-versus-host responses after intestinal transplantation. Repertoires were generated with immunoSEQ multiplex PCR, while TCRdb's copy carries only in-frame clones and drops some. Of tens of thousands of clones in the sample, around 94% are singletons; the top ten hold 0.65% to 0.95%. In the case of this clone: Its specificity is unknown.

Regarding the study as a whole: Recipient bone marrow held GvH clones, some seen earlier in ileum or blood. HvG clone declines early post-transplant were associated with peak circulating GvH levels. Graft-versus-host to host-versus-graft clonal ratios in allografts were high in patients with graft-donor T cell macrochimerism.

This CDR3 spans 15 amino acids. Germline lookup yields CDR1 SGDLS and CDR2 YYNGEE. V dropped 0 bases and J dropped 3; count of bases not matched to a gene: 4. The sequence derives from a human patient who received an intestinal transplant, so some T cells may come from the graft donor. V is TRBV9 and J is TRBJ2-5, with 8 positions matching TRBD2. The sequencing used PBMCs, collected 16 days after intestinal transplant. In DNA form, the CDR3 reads TGTGCCAGCAGCGTAGATAACGGGGGGGAAGAGACCCAGTACTTC. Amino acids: CASSVDNGGEETQYF. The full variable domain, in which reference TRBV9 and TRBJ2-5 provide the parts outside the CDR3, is DSGVTQTPKHLITATGQRVTLRCSPRSGDLSVYWYQQSLDQGLQFLIQYYNGEERAKGNILERFSAQQFPDLHSELNLSSLELGDSALYFCASSVDNGGEETQYFGPGTRLLVL.